This T cell receptor (beta chain) was identified during a study of blood T cell repertoires in COVID-19. Study at large: Collection of acute and convalescent COVID-19 samples took place in the United States, Italy and Spain. T cells, B-cell-depleted T cells, or PBMCs supplied cDNA or gDNA.

The CDR3 spans 15 residues. Trimming pared 5 bases from V and 6 bases from J, leaving 22 bases between. Per the germline V gene, CDR1 is GTSNPN and CDR2 is SVGIG (reference sequence). In the original analysis: Amplifying reference gene primers gave estimates of nucleated cell counts. Some clones are missing from TCRdb's copy, which holds only in-frame ones; the method was immunoSEQ multiplex PCR. V and J calls and clone size come straight from that table; D and trimming were deduced from the DNA. Of hundreds of thousands of clones in the sample, around 87% are singletons; the top ten hold more than 2.5%.

This clonotype originated in a man aged 60 to 75 with acute or convalescent COVID-19. Sequencing used peripheral blood. The genes are TRBV30 and TRBJ1-1; D uncertain. The DNA of the CDR3 is TGTGCCTGGGAAAACGCCCGGGATTTGCACTCTGAAGCTTTCTTT. This gives the protein CAWENARDLHSEAFF.